This T cell receptor (beta chain) was sequenced during a study of blood T cell repertoires in COVID-19. Study information: Acute and convalescent COVID-19 specimens originated in the United States, Italy and Spain. The analysed material was cDNA or gDNA that came from T cells, B-cell-depleted T cells, or PBMCs.

CDR1 and CDR2 from the germline V gene are SGHNT and YYREEE (reference sequence). V was pared by 4 bases and J by 5 bases, with 18 bases between. The CDR3 covers 15 residues. The repertoire was sequenced with immunoSEQ multiplex PCR; TCRdb's copy has only in-frame clones and lacks some. Counted here are about 400,000 clones, about 90% occurring once; the ten biggest clones make up approximately 1.2%. This sequence originates from a man aged 35 to 55 with acute or convalescent COVID-19. V gene TRBV5-4 combines with J gene TRBJ2-5, with a tentative D call TRBD2 (5 bases). Sequencing was performed on peripheral blood. CDR3 sequence: CASSPSVSRGETQYF. For the CDR3, the DNA is TGTGCCAGCAGCCCATCAGTTTCACGCGGGGAGACCCAGTACTTC.